The source of this TCR beta chain is a study of cytomegalovirus exposure and HLA in healthy donors. This clone came up once. Its antigen is undetermined. 13 Jbeta primers and 60 Vbeta primers were used for the PCR. Sequencing used immunoSEQ multiplex PCR; TCRdb keeps in-frame clones, though not all of them. The repertoire includes 100,000 to 150,000 clones, roughly 71% of them detected once, and 4.2% sits in the top ten. V gave up 1 base and J gave up 3 bases; unmatched junction bases: 7. The CDR3 has 16 amino acids. Looked up from germline, CDR1 is SGDLS and CDR2 is YYNGEE. Broader study findings: A reported reduction in N-insertions relative to the approximately 690-donor mean was seen in an Asian-associated ancestry cluster in a later analysis. Rates of TCR association differed by HLA locus in a later analysis, with DRB1 highest and HLA-C lowest.

The genes are TRBV9 and TRBJ2-3, with 8 nucleotides matching TRBD2. The specimen was PBMCs. The clonotype originates from a woman aged 45-59 years in good health and CMV-seropositive. The CDR3 loop reads CASSVSGGLSTDTQYF. The CDR3 DNA reads TGTGCCAGCAGCGTAAGCGGGGGCCTATCTACAGATACGCAGTATTTT.